The source of this T cell receptor (beta chain) is a study of blood T cell repertoires in COVID-19. Study-level background: The United States, Italy and Spain were the sources of the acute and convalescent COVID-19 samples. Sources were T cells, B-cell-depleted T cells, or PBMCs; the material itself was cDNA or gDNA.

On this clone: This sample includes further DNA sequences coding for the same CDR3.

Germline values: CDR1 LGHDT, CDR2 YNNKEL (reference sequence). The CDR3 covers 13 residues. V was cut by 4 bases and J by 7 bases, with 13 bases left in between. Original handling: Reference gene primer amplification yielded estimated nucleated cell counts. Only in-frame clones appear in the TCRdb table, and some are missing; sequencing was by immunoSEQ multiplex PCR. D and trimming come from the DNA, and the V and J calls and clone size come from that table. Of around 46,000 clones listed, approximately 80% were seen once; the top ten hold roughly 21%. This receptor was identified in a human donor with active or convalescent COVID-19. The donor label of this sample is uncertain. V and J are TRBV3-1 (or the pseudogene TRBV3-2) and TRBJ2-5; perhaps TRBD1 as D (6 bases). The sample taken for sequencing was peripheral blood. CDR3 in amino acids: CASSPGGGGTQYF. As DNA, the CDR3 is TGTGCCAGCAGCCCTGGGGGCGGAGGGACCCAGTACTTC.